These T cell receptor beta chains were read from a single sample in a study of cytomegalovirus exposure and HLA in healthy donors. The table came from immunoSEQ multiplex PCR; TCRdb's copy has only in-frame clones and leaves some out. The table lists under 200,000 clones, about 83% of them singletons. Sequencing input: PBMCs. The receptors originated from a man aged 35 to 55 in good health and CMV-seropositive. CDR3s include the opening cysteine and the closing phenylalanine or tryptophan. Clone size is not always given. Where it is, it says once, few, many or a class for expanded clones.

abundance	v_gene	j_gene	CDR3aa
.	TRBV6-4	TRBJ2-7	CASSDASGSEQYF
.	TRBV9	TRBJ2-7	CASSVGSGIYEQYF
.	TRBV10-1	TRBJ2-2	CASSFSINTGELFF
.	TRBV7-2	TRBJ2-1	CASSPTIGSAYNEQFF
.	TRBV7-2	TRBJ1-6	CASSLGLGGAGSPLHF
.	TRBV7-8	TRBJ2-7	CASQERAGGYYEQYF
once	TRBV9	TRBJ1-1	CASSVQSGVLNTEAFF
.	TRBV6-1	TRBJ1-5	CASVLVMGNQPQHF
.	TRBV14	TRBJ1-1	CASRRQGRDTEAFF
.	TRBV5-5	TRBJ2-5	CASSLLGQGSSETQYF
.	TRBV7-2	TRBJ2-2	CASSLGRVTGELFF
.	TRBV10-3	TRBJ2-3	CAISFSSRTDTQYF
.	TRBV6-1	TRBJ2-1	CASSEWGRPSLNEQFF
.	TRBV19	TRBJ1-2	CASRLTGLLNYGYTF
.	TRBV2	TRBJ2-7	CASSGERDYEQYF
.	TRBV7-9	TRBJ1-2	CSSSLRAEGYTF
.	TRBV19	TRBJ2-7	CASSLGQGVYEQYF
.	TRBV5-6	TRBJ2-1	CASCTSGRTPEQFF
few	TRBV11-3	TRBJ1-1	CASSLGQGNTEAFF
.	TRBV30	TRBJ2-5	CAWGTGQLQETQYF
.	TRBV4-3	TRBJ2-7	CASSQDFTGTFYEQYF
.	TRBV30	TRBJ1-1	CAWPGTSNTEAFF
few	TRBV7-9	TRBJ2-1	CASSLRTGTNEQFF
once	TRBV6-1	TRBJ1-2	CASSEAGAGYTF
.	TRBV5-5	TRBJ1-1	CASSRTGVNTEAFF
.	TRBV7-2	TRBJ2-7	CASSPRQGKTSYEQYF